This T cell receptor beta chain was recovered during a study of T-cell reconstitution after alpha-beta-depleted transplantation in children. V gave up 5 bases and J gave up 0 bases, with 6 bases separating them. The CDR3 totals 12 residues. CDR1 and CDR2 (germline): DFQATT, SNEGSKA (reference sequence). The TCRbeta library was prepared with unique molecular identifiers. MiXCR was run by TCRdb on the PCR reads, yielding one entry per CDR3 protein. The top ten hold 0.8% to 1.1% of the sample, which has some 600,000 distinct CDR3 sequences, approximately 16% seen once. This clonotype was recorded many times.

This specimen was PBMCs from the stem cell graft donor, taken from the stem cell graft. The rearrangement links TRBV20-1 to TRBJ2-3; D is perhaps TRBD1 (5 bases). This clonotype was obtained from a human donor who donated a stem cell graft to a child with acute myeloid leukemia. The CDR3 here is CSAHRSTDTQYF. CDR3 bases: TGCAGTGCTCACAGGAGCACAGATACGCAGTATTTT.